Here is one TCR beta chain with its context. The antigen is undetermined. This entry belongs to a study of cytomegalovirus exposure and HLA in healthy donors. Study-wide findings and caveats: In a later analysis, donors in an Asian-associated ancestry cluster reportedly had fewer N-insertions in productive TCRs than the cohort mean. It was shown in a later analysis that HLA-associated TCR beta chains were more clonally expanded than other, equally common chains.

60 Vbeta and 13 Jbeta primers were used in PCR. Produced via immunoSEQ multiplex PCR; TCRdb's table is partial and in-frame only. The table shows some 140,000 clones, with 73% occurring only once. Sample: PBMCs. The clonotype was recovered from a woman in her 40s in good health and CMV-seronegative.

The CDR3: CASSLSGASTDTQYF. The CDR3, as DNA: TGTGCCAGCAGCCTAAGCGGGGCTAGCACAGATACGCAGTATTTT. The chain uses TRBV11-3 and TRBJ2-3; 7 nucleotides match TRBD2. Germline V lookup: CDR1 SGHNT, CDR2 YENEEA. This CDR3 has 15 amino acids. V was clipped by 5 bases and J by 0 bases; unmatched bases: 5.